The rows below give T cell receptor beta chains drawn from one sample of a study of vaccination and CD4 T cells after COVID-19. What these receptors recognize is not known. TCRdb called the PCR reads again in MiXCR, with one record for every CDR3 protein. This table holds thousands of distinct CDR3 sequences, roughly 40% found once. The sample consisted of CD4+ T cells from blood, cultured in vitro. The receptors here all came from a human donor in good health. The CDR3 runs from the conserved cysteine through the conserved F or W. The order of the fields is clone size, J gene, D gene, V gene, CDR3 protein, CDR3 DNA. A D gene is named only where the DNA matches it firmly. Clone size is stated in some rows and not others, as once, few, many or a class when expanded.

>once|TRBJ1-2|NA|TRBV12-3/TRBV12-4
CASSLRAPGWNRVSGYTF
TGTGCCAGCAGTTTAAGGGCCCCTGGCTGGAACAGGGTAAGCGGCTACACCTTC
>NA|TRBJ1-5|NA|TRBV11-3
CASSLEVGGSHQPQHF
TGTGCCAGCAGCTTAGAGGTGGGTGGGTCCCATCAGCCCCAGCATTTT
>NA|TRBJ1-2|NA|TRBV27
CASSDTRISGGYTF
TGTGCCAGCAGTGACACCAGGATATCCGGGGGCTACACCTTC
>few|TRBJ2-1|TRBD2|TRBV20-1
CSANSPSGAGNEQFF
TGCAGTGCTAATTCTCCCAGCGGGGCTGGGAATGAGCAGTTCTTC
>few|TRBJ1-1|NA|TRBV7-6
CASAADGNTEAFF
TGTGCCAGTGCTGCTGACGGGAACACTGAAGCTTTCTTT
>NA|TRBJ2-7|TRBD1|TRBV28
CASSFDTGTGGYEQYF
TGTGCCAGCAGTTTTGATACCGGGACAGGGGGATACGAGCAGTACTTC
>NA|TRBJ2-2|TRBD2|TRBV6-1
CASQSGGENTGELFF
TGTGCCAGCCAGAGCGGGGGGGAAAACACCGGGGAGCTGTTTTTT
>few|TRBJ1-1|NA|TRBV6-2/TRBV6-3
CASSYSGGNTEAFF
TGTGCCAGCAGTTACTCAGGCGGGAACACTGAAGCTTTCTTT
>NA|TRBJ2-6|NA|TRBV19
CASSGPGLSGANVLTF
TGTGCCAGTAGTGGGCCCGGTCTCTCTGGGGCCAACGTCCTGACTTTC
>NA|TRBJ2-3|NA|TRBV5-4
CASSPEGSLSADTQYF
TGTGCCAGCAGCCCGGAGGGTAGCTTATCGGCGGATACGCAGTATTTT
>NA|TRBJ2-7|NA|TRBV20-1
CSAVPASPVAYEQYF
TGCAGTGCCGTTCCAGCGAGTCCGGTGGCCTACGAGCAGTACTTC
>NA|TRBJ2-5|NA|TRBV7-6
CASSARDSRGETQYF
TGTGCCAGCAGCGCCCGGGACTCTCGGGGAGAGACCCAGTACTTC
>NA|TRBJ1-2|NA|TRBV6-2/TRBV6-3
CASRPTGHPGYTF
TGTGCCAGCAGGCCGACGGGGCATCCTGGCTACACCTTC
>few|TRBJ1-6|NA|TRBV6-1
CASTLGFGVNSPLHF
TGTGCCAGCACTCTGGGCTTTGGGGTTAATTCACCCCTCCACTTT
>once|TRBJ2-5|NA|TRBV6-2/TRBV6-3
CASSLGSRETQYF
TGTGCCAGCAGTTTGGGGAGTAGGGAGACCCAGTACTTC
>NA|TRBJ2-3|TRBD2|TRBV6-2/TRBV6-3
CASRVSGLAGADTQYF
TGTGCCAGCAGGGTTTCGGGACTAGCGGGTGCAGATACGCAGTATTTT
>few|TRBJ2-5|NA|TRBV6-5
CASSYGGGSETQYF
TGTGCCAGCAGTTATGGGGGGGGCTCAGAGACCCAGTACTTC
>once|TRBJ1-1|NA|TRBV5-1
CASSLVLNTEAFF
TGCGCCAGCAGCTTGGTTCTTAACACTGAAGCTTTCTTT
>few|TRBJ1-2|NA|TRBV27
CASRSPLGGFNYGYTF
TGTGCCAGCAGGTCCCCCCTGGGGGGTTTTAACTATGGCTACACCTTC
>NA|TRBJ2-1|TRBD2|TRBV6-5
CASSYRTSGINEQFF
TGTGCCAGCAGTTACCGAACTAGCGGGATCAATGAGCAGTTCTTC
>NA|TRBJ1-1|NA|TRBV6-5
CASSYSGLQNTEAFF
TGTGCCAGCAGTTACTCGGGGTTGCAGAACACTGAAGCTTTCTTT
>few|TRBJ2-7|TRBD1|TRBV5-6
CASSLDGQGYEQYF
TGTGCCAGCAGCTTGGACGGACAGGGCTACGAGCAGTACTTC
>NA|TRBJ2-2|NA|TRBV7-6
CASSLNQGPNTGELFF
TGTGCCAGCAGCTTAAATCAGGGGCCGAACACCGGGGAGCTGTTTTTT
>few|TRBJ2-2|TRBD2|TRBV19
CASSTGLAGGNTGELFF
TGTGCCAGTAGTACGGGACTAGCGGGGGGGAACACCGGGGAGCTGTTTTTT
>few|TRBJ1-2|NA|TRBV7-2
CASSLGGGTLYGYTF
TGTGCCAGCAGCTTAGGAGGGGGGACACTCTATGGCTACACCTTC
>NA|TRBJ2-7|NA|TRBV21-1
CASSKGLAGMTIYEQYF
TGTGCCAGCAGCAAAGGGCTAGCGGGGATGACAATCTACGAGCAGTACTTC
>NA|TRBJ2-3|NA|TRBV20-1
CSARVSGAPGAQYF
TGCAGTGCTAGAGTGTCTGGGGCACCTGGAGCGCAGTATTTT